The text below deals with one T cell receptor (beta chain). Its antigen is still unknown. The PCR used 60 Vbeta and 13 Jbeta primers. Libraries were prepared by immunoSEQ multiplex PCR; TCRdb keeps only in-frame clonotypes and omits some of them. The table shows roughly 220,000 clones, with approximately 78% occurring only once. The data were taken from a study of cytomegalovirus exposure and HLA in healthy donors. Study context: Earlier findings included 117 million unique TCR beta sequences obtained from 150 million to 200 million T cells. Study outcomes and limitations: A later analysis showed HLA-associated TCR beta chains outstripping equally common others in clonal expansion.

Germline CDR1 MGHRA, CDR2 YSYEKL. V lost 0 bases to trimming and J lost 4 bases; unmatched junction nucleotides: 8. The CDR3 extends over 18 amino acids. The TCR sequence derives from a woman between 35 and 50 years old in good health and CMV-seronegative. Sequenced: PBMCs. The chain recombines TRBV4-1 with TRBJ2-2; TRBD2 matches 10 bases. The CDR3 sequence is CASSQEWRLAGATGELFF. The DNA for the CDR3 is TGCGCCAGCAGCCAAGAATGGAGGCTAGCGGGAGCCACCGGGGAGCTGTTTTTT.